Described below is a single TCR beta chain sequence and its context. The antigen is unknown. V dropped 3 bases and J dropped 5; count of bases not matched to a gene: 12. The germline gives CDR1 SGHNT, CDR2 YYREEE (reference sequence). The CDR3 contains 16 residues. The sample belongs to a study of cytotoxic CD8 clonotypes in ibrutinib-treated CLL. The wider study: Of a cohort that held about a dozen relapsed/refractory and roughly 15 treatment-naive patients, 17 to 18 were IGHV unmutated.

TCRdb's table, derived via immunoSEQ multiplex PCR, lists solely in-frame clones and lacks some. The repertoire holds about 300,000 clones, more than 70% seen once, with about 5.8% in the top ten. The study's findings and limits: Public clonotypes, found uncommonly, either contracted or stayed stable on treatment.

TCR beta library input comprised roughly 2 micrograms of genomic DNA from cryopreserved PBMCs. This receptor was taken from a human donor with chronic lymphocytic leukemia. Source: PBMCs, taken at disease progression, from a patient treated with ibrutinib. This chain uses TRBV5-4 with TRBJ1-2; 8 nucleotides line up with TRBD1. The CDR3 DNA is TGTGCCAGCAGCTGGACGGGACAGGCCCTTGGGTATGGCTACACCTTC. Its translation: CASSWTGQALGYGYTF.